The rows below give T cell receptor beta chains drawn from one sample of a study of T-cell memory formation after mild COVID-19. TCRdb reanalysed the 5' RACE reads using MiXCR and keeps one entry per CDR3 protein. The sample has about 57,000 distinct CDR3 sequences; 9.5% to 15% are singletons. The sample taken for sequencing was PBMCs or a T cell subset sorted from them (not recorded which). The receptors were sampled from a man aged 18-30 years who had mild COVID-19 (a few samples of this study predate the infection). Cell type and time point are not known. The CDR3 runs from the conserved cysteine through the conserved F or W. D genes are given only for firm matches. Clone size is shown for a subset of rows, as once, few, many or a class of expanded clone.

TRBV20-1	few	.	TRBJ1-1	CSPTNWQERMNTEAFF	TGCAGCCCTACCAATTGGCAGGAGCGGATGAACACTGAAGCTTTCTTT
TRBV20-1	.	.	TRBJ1-2	CSASRDGNYGYTF	TGCAGTGCTAGTCGGGACGGTAACTATGGCTACACCTTC
TRBV7-2	.	.	TRBJ1-4	CASSSRNEKLFF	TGTGCCAGCAGCTCCCGTAATGAAAAACTGTTTTTT
TRBV20-1	.	.	TRBJ1-6	CSTRDANSPLHF	TGCAGCACGAGGGATGCAAATTCACCCCTCCACTTT
TRBV7-2	many	.	TRBJ2-3	CASNWGTLSTDTQYF	TGTGCCAGCAATTGGGGCACCCTAAGCACAGATACGCAGTATTTT
TRBV4-3	.	.	TRBJ1-6	CASSHDSMAPYNSPLHF	TGCGCCAGCAGCCATGATTCAATGGCCCCCTATAATTCACCCCTCCACTTT
TRBV12-3/TRBV12-4	.	.	TRBJ1-2	CASSWGTGIDYTF	TGTGCCAGCAGTTGGGGGACGGGGATCGACTACACCTTC
TRBV24-1	many	.	TRBJ1-1	CATSQGEVTEAFF	TGTGCCACCAGCCAGGGTGAAGTGACTGAAGCTTTCTTT
TRBV5-5	.	.	TRBJ1-1	CASSITGNTEAFF	TGTGCCAGCAGCATCACAGGGAACACTGAAGCTTTCTTT
TRBV5-6	.	.	TRBJ1-2	CASSFYSVTNYGYTF	TGTGCCAGCAGCTTCTACAGCGTGACTAACTATGGCTACACCTTC
TRBV3-1	few	.	TRBJ2-2	CASSSIGSSNTGELFF	TGTGCCAGCAGCTCTATAGGGTCTTCGAACACCGGGGAGCTGTTTTTT
TRBV12-3/TRBV12-4	many	.	TRBJ1-3	CASSLSGNTIYF	TGTGCCAGCAGTCTCTCTGGAAACACCATATATTTT
TRBV2	few	.	TRBJ1-5	CASSGESNQPQHF	TGTGCCAGCAGCGGAGAGAGCAATCAGCCCCAGCATTTT
TRBV12-3/TRBV12-4	many	.	TRBJ2-1	CASSPTPTGRGGNEQFF	TGTGCCAGCAGCCCCACCCCAACTGGCCGTGGGGGCAATGAGCAGTTCTTC
TRBV12-3/TRBV12-4	many	.	TRBJ1-2	CASSLVGGGGYTF	TGTGCCAGCAGTTTAGTTGGTGGCGGCGGCTACACCTTC
TRBV5-1	.	.	TRBJ1-4	CASSLDLEKLFF	TGCGCCAGCAGCTTGGACTTGGAAAAACTGTTTTTT
TRBV11-2	many	TRBD2	TRBJ2-5	CASRFSGGTGETQYF	TGTGCCAGCAGATTTAGCGGGGGCACGGGGGAGACCCAGTACTTC
TRBV4-1	many	.	TRBJ2-1	CASSQPTRSNEQFF	TGCGCCAGCAGCCAACCGACGCGGTCGAATGAGCAGTTCTTC
TRBV20-1	.	.	TRBJ2-1	CSPYAPGPRLCVF	TGCAGTCCTTATGCTCCGGGCCCCAGGTTGTGTGTCTTC